These T cell receptor beta chains were read from a single sample in a study of cytomegalovirus exposure and HLA in healthy donors. This table comes from immunoSEQ multiplex PCR, and its TCRdb copy is limited to in-frame clones, with some not included. The sample table includes tens of thousands of clones. What was sequenced was PBMCs. All receptors derive from a female donor in good health and CMV-seropositive. The CDR3 runs from the conserved cysteine through the conserved F or W. D genes are given only for firm matches.

TRBD1	15	TRBV9	TRBJ2-7	CASSVGQGGPKTQYF	TGTGCCAGCAGCGTAGGACAGGGCGGCCCCAAGACGCAGTACTTC
-	18	TRBV9	TRBJ2-2	CASSGGLSQLTVTGELFF	TGTGCCAGCAGCGGAGGACTGTCCCAGCTCACAGTCACCGGGGAGCTGTTTTTT
TRBD1	18	TRBV28	TRBJ2-6	CAIETPGQAPSGANVLTF	TGTGCCATCGAAACCCCGGGACAGGCGCCCTCTGGGGCCAACGTCCTGACTTTC
-	13	TRBV7-2	TRBJ1-3	CASRVRDRDTIYF	TGTGCCAGCAGGGTTCGGGATCGGGACACCATATATTTT
-	15	TRBV19	TRBJ2-7	CASSINPDSSYEQYF	TGTGCCAGTAGCATAAACCCGGACAGCTCCTACGAGCAGTACTTC
-	15	TRBV11-2	TRBJ2-5	CASSPSGDIQETQYF	TGTGCCAGCAGTCCGAGCGGGGACATCCAAGAGACCCAGTACTTC
TRBD2	19	TRBV18	TRBJ2-7	CASSPFPGTSGSPSYEQYF	TGTGCCAGCTCACCATTTCCAGGGACTAGCGGGAGTCCCTCCTACGAGCAGTACTTC
-	12	TRBV2	TRBJ2-7	CASKPEGHEQYF	TGTGCCAGCAAGCCTGAGGGCCACGAGCAGTACTTC
TRBD1	14	TRBV18	TRBJ2-1	CASHIKTGAGEQFF	TGTGCCAGCCACATTAAGACAGGGGCCGGTGAGCAGTTCTTC
-	15	TRBV6-1	TRBJ1-5	CASNPDRIRNQPQHF	TGTGCCAGCAACCCGGACAGAATACGCAATCAGCCCCAGCATTTT
TRBD2	15	TRBV4-3	TRBJ2-5	CASSSSGGAWETQYF	TGCGCCAGCAGCTCTAGCGGGGGGGCCTGGGAGACCCAGTACTTC
-	16	TRBV7-2	TRBJ2-7	CASSLVGGAPPYEQYF	TGTGCCAGCAGCTTAGTAGGGGGGGCCCCCCCCTACGAGCAGTACTTC
TRBD1	14	TRBV2	TRBJ1-4	CASSRQGWGEKLFF	TGTGCCAGCAGTCGACAGGGGTGGGGTGAAAAACTGTTTTTT
-	16	TRBV4-1	TRBJ2-3	CASSQAPKRSTDTQYF	TGCGCCAGCAGCCAAGCCCCAAAGCGGAGCACAGATACGCAGTATTTT
-	15	TRBV5-6	TRBJ1-2	CASSLRSGWLTGYTF	TGTGCCAGCAGCTTGCGGTCCGGGTGGCTAACGGGCTACACCTTC